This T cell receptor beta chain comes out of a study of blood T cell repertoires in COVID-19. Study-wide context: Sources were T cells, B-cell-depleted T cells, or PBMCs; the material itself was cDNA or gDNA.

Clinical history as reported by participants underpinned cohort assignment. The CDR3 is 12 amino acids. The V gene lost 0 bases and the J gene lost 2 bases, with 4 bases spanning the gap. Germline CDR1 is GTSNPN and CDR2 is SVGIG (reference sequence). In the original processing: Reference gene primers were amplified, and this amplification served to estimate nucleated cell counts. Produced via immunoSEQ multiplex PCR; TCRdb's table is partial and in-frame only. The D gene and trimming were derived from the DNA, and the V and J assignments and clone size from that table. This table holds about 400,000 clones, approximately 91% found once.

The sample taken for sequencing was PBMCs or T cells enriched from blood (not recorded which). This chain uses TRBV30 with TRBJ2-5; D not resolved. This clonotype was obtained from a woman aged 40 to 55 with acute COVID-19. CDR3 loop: CAWSVQQETQYF. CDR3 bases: TGTGCCTGGAGTGTACAGCAAGAGACCCAGTACTTC.